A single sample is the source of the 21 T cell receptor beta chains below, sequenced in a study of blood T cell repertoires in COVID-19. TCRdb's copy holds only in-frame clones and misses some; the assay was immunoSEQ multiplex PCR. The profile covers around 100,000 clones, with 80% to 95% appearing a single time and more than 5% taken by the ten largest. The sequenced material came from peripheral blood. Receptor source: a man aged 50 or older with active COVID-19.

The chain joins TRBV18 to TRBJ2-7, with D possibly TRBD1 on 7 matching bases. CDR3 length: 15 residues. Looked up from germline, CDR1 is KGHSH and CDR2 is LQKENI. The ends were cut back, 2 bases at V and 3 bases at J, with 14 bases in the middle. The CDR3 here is CASSPGAGQNYEQYF. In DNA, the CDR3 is TGTGCCAGCTCACCAGGGGCGGGACAGAACTACGAGCAGTACTTC.

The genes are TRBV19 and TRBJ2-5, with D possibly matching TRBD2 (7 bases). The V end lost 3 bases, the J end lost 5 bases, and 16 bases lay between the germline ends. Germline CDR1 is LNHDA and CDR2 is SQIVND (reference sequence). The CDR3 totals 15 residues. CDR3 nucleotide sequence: TGTGCCAGTAGTATTGGGAGGGGGGGCAGTGAGACCCAGTACTTC. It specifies CASSIGRGGSETQYF.

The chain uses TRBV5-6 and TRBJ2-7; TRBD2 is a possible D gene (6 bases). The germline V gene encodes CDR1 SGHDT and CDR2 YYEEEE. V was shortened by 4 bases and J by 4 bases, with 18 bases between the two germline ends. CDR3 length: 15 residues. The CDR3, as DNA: TGTGCCAGCAGCCGTTTACTAGCAGCCTCTTACGAGCAGTACTTC. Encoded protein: CASSRLLAASYEQYF.

The DNA for the CDR3 is TGCGCCAGCAGCTTAAGGACTAGCGGGATGGATGAGCAGTTCTTC. Amino acid sequence: CASSLRTSGMDEQFF. This chain links TRBV5-1 with TRBJ2-1, with 12 bases matching TRBD2. J gave up 8 bases and V 2 bases, and 5 bases lay outside the gene matches. The CDR3 length is 15 residues. Germline loops: CDR1 SGHRS, CDR2 YFSETQ.

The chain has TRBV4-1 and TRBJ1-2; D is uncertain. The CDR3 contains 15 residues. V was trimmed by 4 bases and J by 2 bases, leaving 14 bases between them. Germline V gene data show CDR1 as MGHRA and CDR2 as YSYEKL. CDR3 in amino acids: CASSRIQNPNYGYTF. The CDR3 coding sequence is TGCGCCAGCAGCCGTATACAGAACCCCAACTATGGCTACACCTTC.

In DNA form, the CDR3 reads TGCGCCAGCAGCCCAGGGGATAGTTACTACAATGAGCAGTTCTTC. Protein sequence: CASSPGDSYYNEQFF. The rearrangement uses TRBV5-1 and TRBJ2-1, with D tentatively TRBD1 (6 bases). This CDR3 contains 15 residues. CDR1 is SGHRS, CDR2 YFSETQ, per germline. Trimming left V 4 bases short and J 3 bases short, with 14 bases between.

For the CDR3, the DNA is TGTGCCAGCAGTACCGCCGGGACAGGGTTTCGCGAGCAGTACTTC. Its protein product is CASSTAGTGFREQYF. The chain joins TRBV28 to TRBJ2-7; 9 bases fit TRBD1. J gave up 6 bases and V 5 bases, and 11 bases lay outside the gene matches. The CDR3 is 15 amino acids. Germline V gives CDR1 MDHEN, CDR2 SYDVKM.

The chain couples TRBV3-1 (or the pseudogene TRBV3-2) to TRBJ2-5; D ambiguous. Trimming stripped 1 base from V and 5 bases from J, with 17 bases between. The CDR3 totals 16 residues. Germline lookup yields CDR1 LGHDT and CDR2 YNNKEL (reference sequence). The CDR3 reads CASSQVKRGEMETQYF. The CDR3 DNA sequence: TGTGCCAGCAGCCAAGTTAAGCGAGGAGAGATGGAGACCCAGTACTTC.

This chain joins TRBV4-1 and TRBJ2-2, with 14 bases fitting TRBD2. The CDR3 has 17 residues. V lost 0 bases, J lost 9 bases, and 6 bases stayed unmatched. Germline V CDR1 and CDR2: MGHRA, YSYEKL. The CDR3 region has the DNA TGCGCCAGCAGCCAAGAAGTGGGACTAGCGGGAGTCTGGGAGCTGTTTTTT. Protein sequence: CASSQEVGLAGVWELFF.

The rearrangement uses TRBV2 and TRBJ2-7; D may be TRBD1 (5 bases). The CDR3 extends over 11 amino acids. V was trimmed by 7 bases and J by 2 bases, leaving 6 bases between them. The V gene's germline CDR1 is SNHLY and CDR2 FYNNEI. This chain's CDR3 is CASKQAYEQYF. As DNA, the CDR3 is TGTGCCAGCAAACAGGCCTACGAGCAGTACTTC. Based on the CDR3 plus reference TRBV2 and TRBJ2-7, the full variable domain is EPEVTQTPSHQVTQMGQEVILRCVPISNHLYFYWYRQILGQKVEFLVSFYNNEISEKSEIFDDQFSVERPDGSNFTLKIRSTKLEDSAMYFCASKQAYEQYFGPGTRLTVT.

The CDR3 region is CASSFDRVMTEAFF. CDR3 sequence (DNA): TGCGCCAGCAGCTTTGACAGGGTTATGACTGAAGCTTTCTTT. V gene TRBV5-1 combines with J gene TRBJ1-1; 7 bases are a match to TRBD1. Germline loops: CDR1 SGHRS, CDR2 YFSETQ. The CDR3 is 14 amino acids. V lost 2 bases and J lost 5; bases outside the gene matches: 6.

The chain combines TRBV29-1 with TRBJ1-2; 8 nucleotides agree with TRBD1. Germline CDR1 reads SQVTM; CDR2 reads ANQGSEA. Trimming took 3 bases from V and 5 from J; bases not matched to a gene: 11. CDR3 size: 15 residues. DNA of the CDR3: TGCAGCGTTGAGGGACAGGAGGTCGATTATTATGGCTACACCTTC. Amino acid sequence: CSVEGQEVDYYGYTF.

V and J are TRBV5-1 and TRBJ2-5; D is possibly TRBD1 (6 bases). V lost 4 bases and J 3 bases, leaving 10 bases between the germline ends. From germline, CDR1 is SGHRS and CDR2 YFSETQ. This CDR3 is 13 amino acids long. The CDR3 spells CASSDTGKETQYF. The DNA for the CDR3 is TGCGCCAGCAGCGATACAGGGAAAGAGACCCAGTACTTC.

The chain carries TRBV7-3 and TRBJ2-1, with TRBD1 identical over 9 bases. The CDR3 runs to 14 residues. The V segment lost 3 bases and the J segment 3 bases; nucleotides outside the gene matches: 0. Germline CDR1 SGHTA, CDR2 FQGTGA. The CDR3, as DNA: TGTGCCAGCAGCTTGACAGGGGGCTACAATGAGCAGTTCTTC. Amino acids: CASSLTGGYNEQFF.

This CDR3 reads CAWRWLAGVEQFF. CDR3 DNA sequence: TGTGCCTGGAGATGGCTAGCGGGAGTTGAGCAGTTCTTC. This rearrangement joins TRBV30 to TRBJ2-1, with 10 bases lining up with TRBD2. This CDR3 region has 13 residues. The V gene end was trimmed by 3 bases and the J gene end by 9 bases; junction bases not matched to a gene: 5. The germline V gene has CDR1 GTSNPN and CDR2 SVGIG (reference sequence).

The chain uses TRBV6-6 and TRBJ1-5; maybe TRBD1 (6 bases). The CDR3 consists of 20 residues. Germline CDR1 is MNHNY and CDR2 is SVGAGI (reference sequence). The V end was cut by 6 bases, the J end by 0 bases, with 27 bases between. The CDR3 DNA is TGTGCCAGCAGCTTCGGACAGCTCGGGGCCACTACTTATAGCAATCAGCCCCAGCATTTT. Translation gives CASSFGQLGATTYSNQPQHF.

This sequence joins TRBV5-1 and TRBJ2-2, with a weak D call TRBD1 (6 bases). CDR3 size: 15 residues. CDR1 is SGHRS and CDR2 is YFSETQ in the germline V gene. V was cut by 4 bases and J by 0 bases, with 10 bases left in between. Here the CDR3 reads CASSPGAANTGELFF. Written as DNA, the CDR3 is TGCGCCAGCAGCCCAGGGGCAGCGAACACCGGGGAGCTGTTTTTT.

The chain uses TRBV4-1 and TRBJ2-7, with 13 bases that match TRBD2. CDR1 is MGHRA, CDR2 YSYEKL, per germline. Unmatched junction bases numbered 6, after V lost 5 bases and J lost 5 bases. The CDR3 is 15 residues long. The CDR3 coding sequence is TGCGCCAGCAGCAAGATTGGACTAGCGGGAGACGAGCAGTACTTC. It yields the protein CASSKIGLAGDEQYF.

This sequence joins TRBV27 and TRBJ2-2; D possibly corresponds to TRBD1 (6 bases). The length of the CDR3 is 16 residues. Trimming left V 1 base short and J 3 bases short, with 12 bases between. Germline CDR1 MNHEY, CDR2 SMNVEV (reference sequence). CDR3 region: CASSLFGTLDTGELFF. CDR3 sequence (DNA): TGTGCCAGCAGTTTATTTGGGACACTTGACACCGGGGAGCTGTTTTTT.

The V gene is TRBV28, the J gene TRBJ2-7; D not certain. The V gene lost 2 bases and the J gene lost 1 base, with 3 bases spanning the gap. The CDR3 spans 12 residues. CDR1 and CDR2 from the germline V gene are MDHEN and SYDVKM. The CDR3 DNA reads TGTGCCAGCAGTTTACCATCCTACGAGCAGTACTTC. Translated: CASSLPSYEQYF. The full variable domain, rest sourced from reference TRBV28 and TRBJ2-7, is DVKVTQSSRYLVKRTGEKVFLECVQDMDHENMFWYRQDPGLGLRLIYFSYDVKMKEKGDIPEGYSVSREKKERFSLILESASTNQTSMYLCASSLPSYEQYFGPGTRLTVT.

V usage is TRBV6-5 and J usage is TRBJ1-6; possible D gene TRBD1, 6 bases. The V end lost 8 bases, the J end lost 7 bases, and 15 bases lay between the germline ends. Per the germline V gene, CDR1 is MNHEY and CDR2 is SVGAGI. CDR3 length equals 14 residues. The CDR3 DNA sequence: TGTGCCAGCGGCCGGGACATAAAAAATTCACCCCTCCACTTT. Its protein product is CASGRDIKNSPLHF.